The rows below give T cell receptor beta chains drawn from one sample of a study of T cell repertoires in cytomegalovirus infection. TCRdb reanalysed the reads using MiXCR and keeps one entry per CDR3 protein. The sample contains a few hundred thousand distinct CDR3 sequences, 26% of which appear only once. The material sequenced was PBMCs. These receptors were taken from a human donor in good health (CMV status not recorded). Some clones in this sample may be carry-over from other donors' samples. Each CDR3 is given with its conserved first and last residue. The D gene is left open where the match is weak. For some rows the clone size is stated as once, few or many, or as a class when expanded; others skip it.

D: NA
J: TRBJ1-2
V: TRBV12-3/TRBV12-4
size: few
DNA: TGTGCCAGCAGTTGGGACGGGGCTTCCGAGGGCTACACCTTC
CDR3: CASSWDGASEGYTF

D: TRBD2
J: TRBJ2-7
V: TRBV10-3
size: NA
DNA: TGTGCCATCAGGGCTTTTAGCGGGGTTTCCTACGAGCAGTACTTC
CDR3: CAIRAFSGVSYEQYF

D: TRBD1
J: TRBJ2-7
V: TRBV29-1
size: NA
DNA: TGCAGCGGCGGGACAGGGGACCACGAGCAGTACTTC
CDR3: CSGGTGDHEQYF

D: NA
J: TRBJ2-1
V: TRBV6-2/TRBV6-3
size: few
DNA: TGTGCCAGCAACCCGGGACACCCTAACAATGAGCAGTTCTTC
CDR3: CASNPGHPNNEQFF

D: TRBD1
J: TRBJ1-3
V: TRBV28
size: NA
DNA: TGTGCCAGCAGGACCCCGGGGACAGCGGGAAACACCATATATTTT
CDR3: CASRTPGTAGNTIYF

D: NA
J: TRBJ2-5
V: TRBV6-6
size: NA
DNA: TGTGCCAGCAGTCCTGGGAGTCGTGGAGAGACCCAGTACTTC
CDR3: CASSPGSRGETQYF

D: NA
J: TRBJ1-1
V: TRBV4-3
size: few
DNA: TGCGCCAGCAGCCGGCACGGGACTGTACTTATGAACACTGAAGCTTTCTTT
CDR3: CASSRHGTVLMNTEAFF

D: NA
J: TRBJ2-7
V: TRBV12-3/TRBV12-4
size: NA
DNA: TGTGCCAGCAGTTCCAGCACGGCGGAGCAGTACTTC
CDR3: CASSSSTAEQYF

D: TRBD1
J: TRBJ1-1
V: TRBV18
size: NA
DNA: TGTGCCAGCTCACCGGGACAGGGTCCCACTGAAGCTTTCTTT
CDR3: CASSPGQGPTEAFF

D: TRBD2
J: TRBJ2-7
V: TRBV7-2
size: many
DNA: TGTGCCAGCAGCTTGTCAGGCGGGACTAGCGGTGCCGGGGTCTACGAGCAGTACTTC
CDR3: CASSLSGGTSGAGVYEQYF

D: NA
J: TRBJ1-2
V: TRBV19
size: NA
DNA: TGTGCCAGTTCCGGGGTATTCGGCTACACCTTC
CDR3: CASSGVFGYTF

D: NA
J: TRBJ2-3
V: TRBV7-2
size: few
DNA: TGTGCCAGCAGCCCAGAACTAGCCTCTACGCAGTATTTT
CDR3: CASSPELASTQYF

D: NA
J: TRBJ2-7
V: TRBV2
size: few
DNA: TGTGCCAGCGGCGCACCGGGACGACACAACTACGAGCAGTACTTC
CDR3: CASGAPGRHNYEQYF

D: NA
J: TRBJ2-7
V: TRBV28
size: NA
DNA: TGTGCCAGCAGGGGATTCTCAGGAATGAGGGGATACGAGCAGTACTTC
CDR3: CASRGFSGMRGYEQYF

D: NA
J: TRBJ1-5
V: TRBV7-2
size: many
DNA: TGTGCCAGCAGCTTAAATGTGGGGGGAGTGAGCAATCAGCCCCAGCATTTT
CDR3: CASSLNVGGVSNQPQHF

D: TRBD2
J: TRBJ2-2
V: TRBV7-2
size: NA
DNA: TGTGCCAGCAGCCCTAGGGCTAGCGGGAGATTCATCACCGGGGAGCTGTTTTTT
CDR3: CASSPRASGRFITGELFF

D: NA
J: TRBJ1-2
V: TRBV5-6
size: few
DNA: TGTGCCAGCAGCTCCTTACGGGGGTTCTATGGCTACACCTTC
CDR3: CASSSLRGFYGYTF

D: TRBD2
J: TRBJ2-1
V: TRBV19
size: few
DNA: TGTGCCAGTAGCCTCTTGGGACTAGCGGGAGGGCCCGATGAGCAGTTCTTC
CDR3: CASSLLGLAGGPDEQFF

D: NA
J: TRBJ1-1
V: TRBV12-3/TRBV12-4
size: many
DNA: TGTGCCAGCAGTTTGCGGGAGGGGCAGAACACTGAAGCTTTCTTT
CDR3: CASSLREGQNTEAFF

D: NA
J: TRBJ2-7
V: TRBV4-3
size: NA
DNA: TGCGCCAGCAGCCAAGATACTACGAGCTCCTACGAGCAGTACTTC
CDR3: CASSQDTTSSYEQYF

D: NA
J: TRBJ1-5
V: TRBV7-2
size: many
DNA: TGTGCCAGCAGCTTAGATCCCGGGGATCTCCAGCCCCAGCATTTT
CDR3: CASSLDPGDLQPQHF

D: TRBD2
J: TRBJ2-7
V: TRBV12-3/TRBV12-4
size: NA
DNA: TGTGCCAGCAGTTCCTCCCTAGCGGGAGGGGCCTACGAGCAGTACTTC
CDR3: CASSSSLAGGAYEQYF

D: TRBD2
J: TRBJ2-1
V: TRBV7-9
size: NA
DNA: TGTGCCAGCAGCCGACTAGCGGTTGGGGGTGAGCAGTTCTTC
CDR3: CASSRLAVGGEQFF

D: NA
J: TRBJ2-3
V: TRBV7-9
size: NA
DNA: TGTGCCAGCAGCTCGACTGAAGGAGTATTCACAGATACGCAGTATTTT
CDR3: CASSSTEGVFTDTQYF

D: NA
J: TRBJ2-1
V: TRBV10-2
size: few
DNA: TGCGCCAGCAGTGGAGGGCTTCGGAGGAATGAGCAGTTCTTC
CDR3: CASSGGLRRNEQFF

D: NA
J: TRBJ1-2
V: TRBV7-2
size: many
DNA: TGTGCCAGCAGCTTATCGAAATATCGCTACACCTTC
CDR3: CASSLSKYRYTF

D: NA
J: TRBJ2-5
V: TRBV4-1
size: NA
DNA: TGCGCCAGCAGCTTATTACAAACGGAGACCCAGTACTTC
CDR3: CASSLLQTETQYF

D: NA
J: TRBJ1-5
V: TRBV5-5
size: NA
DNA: TGTGCCAGCAGCTTGTTTGGGGAGAATCAGCCCCAGCATTTT
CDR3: CASSLFGENQPQHF

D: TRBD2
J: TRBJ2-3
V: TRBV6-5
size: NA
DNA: TGTGCCAGCAGTTACGAGGCGGGAGGGGCAGATACGCAGTATTTT
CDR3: CASSYEAGGADTQYF

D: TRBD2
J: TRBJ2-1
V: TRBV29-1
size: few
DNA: TGCAGCGTTCCTCTGGCTAGCGGGAGTACCTACAATGAGCAGTTCTTC
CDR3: CSVPLASGSTYNEQFF

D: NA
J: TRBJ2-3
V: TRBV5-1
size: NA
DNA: TGCGCCAGCAGAGTTTTCCCGGGGAACACAGATACGCAGTATTTT
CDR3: CASRVFPGNTDTQYF

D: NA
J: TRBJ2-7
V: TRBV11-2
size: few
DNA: TGTGCCAGCAGCCCAGGGAACATTGGGATGTACGAGCAGTACTTC
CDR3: CASSPGNIGMYEQYF

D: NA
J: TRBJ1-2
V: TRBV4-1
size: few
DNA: TGCGCCAGCAGCCAAATTGGAAGTGGGGCGCATGGCTACACCTTC
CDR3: CASSQIGSGAHGYTF

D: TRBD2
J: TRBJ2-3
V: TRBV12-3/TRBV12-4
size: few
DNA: TGTGCCAGCAGCCCTAGCGGGAGGGCAGATACGCAGTATTTT
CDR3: CASSPSGRADTQYF

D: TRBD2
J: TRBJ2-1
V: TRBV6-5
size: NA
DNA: TGTGCCAGCAGCCCAGGGTACGCGGGAGCCTACAATGAGCAGTTCTTC
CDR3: CASSPGYAGAYNEQFF

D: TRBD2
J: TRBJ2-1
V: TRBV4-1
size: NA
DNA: TGCGCCAGCAGCCAGACTGGACTAGCGGCCAATGAGCAGTTCTTC
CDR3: CASSQTGLAANEQFF

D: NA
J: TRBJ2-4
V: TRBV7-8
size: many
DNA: TGTGCCAGCAGCTTAGCTCGCGGACAGTGGAGGAACATTCAGTACTTC
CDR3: CASSLARGQWRNIQYF

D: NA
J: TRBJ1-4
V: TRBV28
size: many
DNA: TGTGCCACCGGAGGGATAACTAATGAAAAACTGTTTTTT
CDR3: CATGGITNEKLFF

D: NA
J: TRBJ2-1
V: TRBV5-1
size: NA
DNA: TGCGCCAGCAGCTTGTTTCCACCCTACAATGAGCAGTTCTTC
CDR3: CASSLFPPYNEQFF

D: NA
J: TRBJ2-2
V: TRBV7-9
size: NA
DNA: TGTGCCAGCAGCTTAGTCTCAGGGAGCGAGAGGGGCTATGACACCGGGGAGCTGTTTTTT
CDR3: CASSLVSGSERGYDTGELFF

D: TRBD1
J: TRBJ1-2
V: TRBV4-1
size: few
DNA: TGCGCCAGCAGCCAACCCTTTCACCAGGGGGGGAATCTTTATGGCTACACCTTC
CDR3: CASSQPFHQGGNLYGYTF

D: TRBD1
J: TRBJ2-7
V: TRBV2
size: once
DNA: TGTGCCAGCAGTCAGGGGACAGGACCCTACGAGCAGTACTTC
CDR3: CASSQGTGPYEQYF

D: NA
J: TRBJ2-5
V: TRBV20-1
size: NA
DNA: TGCAGTGCACCTGATCGGGACAAGATGTACCAAGAGACCCAGTACTTC
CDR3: CSAPDRDKMYQETQYF

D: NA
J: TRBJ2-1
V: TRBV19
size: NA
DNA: TGTGCCAGTAGGAGAAGATGGGACAACGCGAATGAGCAGTTCTTC
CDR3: CASRRRWDNANEQFF

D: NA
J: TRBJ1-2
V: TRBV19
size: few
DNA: TGTGCCAGTAGTATCCAGGGGCTCACTCCTAACTATGGCTACACCTTC
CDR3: CASSIQGLTPNYGYTF

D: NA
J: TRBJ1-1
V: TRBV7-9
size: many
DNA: TGTGCCAGCAGCTTAGGAGGGGTCGGGACGGCGACTGAAGCTTTCTTT
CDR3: CASSLGGVGTATEAFF

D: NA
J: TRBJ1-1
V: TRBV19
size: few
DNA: TGTGCCAGTTCATCCCGGGACCTCATGAACACTGAAGCTTTCTTT
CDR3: CASSSRDLMNTEAFF

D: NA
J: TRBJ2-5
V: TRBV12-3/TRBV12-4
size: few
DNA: TGTGCCAGCGATAGGGGGGGGGGCCAAGAGACCCAGTACTTC
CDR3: CASDRGGGQETQYF

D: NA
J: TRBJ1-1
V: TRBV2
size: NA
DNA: TGTGCCAGCAGTGCACAGGTACTGAACACTGAAGCTTTCTTT
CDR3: CASSAQVLNTEAFF